This T cell receptor (beta chain) originates from a study of OX40 agonist ivuxolimab in advanced cancers. The wider study: Those enrolled were 80% to 85% male, with a mean age of about 66 years and ages from roughly 23 to 80. General study points: Part of the nonresponder group also had normalized T-cell clonal expansion that was low.

V lost 0 bases to trimming and J lost 3 bases, with 18 bases between them. CDR1 and CDR2 from the germline V gene are SGHTA and FQGNSA. This CDR3 spans 17 amino acids. Repertoires were generated with immunoSEQ multiplex PCR, while TCRdb's copy carries only in-frame clones and drops some. The profile shows about 81,000 clones, about 92% of them singletons. Concerning this clone: Its target is unknown.

This clonotype was sampled from an adult with an advanced solid tumor such as melanoma, head and neck, liver or kidney cancer. The specimen was CD4+ or CD8+ T cells sorted from blood, collected in a trial of the OX40 agonist ivuxolimab. The chain employs TRBV7-2 and TRBJ2-7; D is perhaps TRBD2 (5 bases). The CDR3 nucleotides read TGTGCCAGCAGCTTAGCTTCCGGGGATCCCCCTTACTACGAGCAGTACTTC. Translation gives CASSLASGDPPYYEQYF. Combining the CDR3 with reference TRBV7-2 and TRBJ2-7 gives the whole variable domain GAGVSQSPSNKVTEKGKDVELRCDPISGHTALYWYRQSLGQGLEFLIYFQGNSAPDKSGLPSDRFSAERTGGSVSTLTIQRTQQEDSAVYLCASSLASGDPPYYEQYFGPGTRLTVT.